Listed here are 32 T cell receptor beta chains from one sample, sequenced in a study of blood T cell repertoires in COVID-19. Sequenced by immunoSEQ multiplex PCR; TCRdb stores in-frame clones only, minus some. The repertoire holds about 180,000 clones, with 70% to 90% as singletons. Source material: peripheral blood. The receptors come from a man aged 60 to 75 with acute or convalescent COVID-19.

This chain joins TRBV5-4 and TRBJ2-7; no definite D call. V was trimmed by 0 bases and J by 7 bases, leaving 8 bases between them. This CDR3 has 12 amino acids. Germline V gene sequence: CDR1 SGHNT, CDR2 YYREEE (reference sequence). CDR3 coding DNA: TGTGCCAGCAGCTTGGCAGGAAGGGAGCAGTACTTC. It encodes CASSLAGREQYF. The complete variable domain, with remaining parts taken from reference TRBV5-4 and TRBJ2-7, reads ETGVTQSPTHLIKTRGQQVTLRCSSQSGHNTVSWYQQALGQGPQFIFQYYREEENGRGNFPPRFSGLQFPNYSSELNVNALELDDSALYLCASSLAGREQYFGPGTRLTVT.

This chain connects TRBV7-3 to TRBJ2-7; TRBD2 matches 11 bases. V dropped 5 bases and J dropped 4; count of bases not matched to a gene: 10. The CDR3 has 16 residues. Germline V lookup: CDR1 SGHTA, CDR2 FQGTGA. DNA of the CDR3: TGTGCCAGCAGCCCCCACCGACTAGCGGGAAAATACGAGCAGTACTTC. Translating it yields CASSPHRLAGKYEQYF. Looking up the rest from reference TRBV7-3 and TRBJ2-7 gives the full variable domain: GAGVSQTPSNKVTEKGKYVELRCDPISGHTALYWYRQSLGQGPEFLIYFQGTGAADDSGLPNDRFFAVRPEGSVSTLKIQRTERGDSAVYLCASSPHRLAGKYEQYFGPGTRLTVT.

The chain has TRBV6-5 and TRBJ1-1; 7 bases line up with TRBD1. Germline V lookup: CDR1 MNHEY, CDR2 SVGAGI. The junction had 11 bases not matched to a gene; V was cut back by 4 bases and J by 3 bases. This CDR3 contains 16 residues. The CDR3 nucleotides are TGTGCCAGCAGTTTCCTTCCGGGACAGAGATACACTGAAGCTTTCTTT. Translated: CASSFLPGQRYTEAFF.

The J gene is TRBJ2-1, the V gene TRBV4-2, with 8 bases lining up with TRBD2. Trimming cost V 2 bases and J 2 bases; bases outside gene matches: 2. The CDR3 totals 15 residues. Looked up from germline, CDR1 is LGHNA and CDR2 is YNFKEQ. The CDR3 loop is CASSQREGAYNEQFF. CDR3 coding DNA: TGTGCCAGCAGCCAACGGGAGGGAGCCTACAATGAGCAGTTCTTC.

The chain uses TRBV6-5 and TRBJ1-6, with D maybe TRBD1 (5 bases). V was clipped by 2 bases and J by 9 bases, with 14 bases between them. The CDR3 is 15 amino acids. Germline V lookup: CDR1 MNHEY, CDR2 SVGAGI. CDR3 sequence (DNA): TGTGCCAGCAGTTACACCGGGGGGGACGGTTCACCCCTCCACTTT. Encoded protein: CASSYTGGDGSPLHF.

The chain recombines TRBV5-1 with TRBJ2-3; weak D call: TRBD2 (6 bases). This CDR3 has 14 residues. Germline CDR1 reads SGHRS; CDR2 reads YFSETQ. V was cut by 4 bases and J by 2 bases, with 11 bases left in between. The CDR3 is CASSHGGDTDTQYF. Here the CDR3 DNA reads TGCGCCAGCAGCCACGGGGGAGACACAGATACGCAGTATTTT. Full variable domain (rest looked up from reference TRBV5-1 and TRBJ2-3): KAGVTQTPRYLIKTRGQQVTLSCSPISGHRSVSWYQQTPGQGLQFLFEYFSETQRNKGNFPGRFSGRQFSNSRSEMNVSTLELGDSALYLCASSHGGDTDTQYFGPGTRLTVL.

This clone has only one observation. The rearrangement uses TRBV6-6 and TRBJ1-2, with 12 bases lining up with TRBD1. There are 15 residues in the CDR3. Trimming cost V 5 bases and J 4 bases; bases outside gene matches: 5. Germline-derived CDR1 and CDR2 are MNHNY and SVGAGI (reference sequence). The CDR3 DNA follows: TGTGCCAGCAGTAAGCCGGGACAGGGGGCCTATGGCTACACCTTC. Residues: CASSKPGQGAYGYTF.

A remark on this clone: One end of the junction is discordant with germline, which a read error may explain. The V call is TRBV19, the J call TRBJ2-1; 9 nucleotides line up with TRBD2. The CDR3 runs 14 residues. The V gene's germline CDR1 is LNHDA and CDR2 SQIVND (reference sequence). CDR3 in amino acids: CASSNSGSFSEQFF. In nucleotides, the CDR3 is TGTGCCAGCAGTAATAGCGGGAGTTTCAGTGAGCAGTTCTTC.

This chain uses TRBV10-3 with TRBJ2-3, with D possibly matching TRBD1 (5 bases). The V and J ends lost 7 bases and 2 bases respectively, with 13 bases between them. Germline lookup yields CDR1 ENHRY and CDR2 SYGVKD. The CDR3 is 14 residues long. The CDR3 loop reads CAITAGPNTDTQYF. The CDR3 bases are TGTGCCATCACCGCAGGGCCCAACACAGATACGCAGTATTTT.

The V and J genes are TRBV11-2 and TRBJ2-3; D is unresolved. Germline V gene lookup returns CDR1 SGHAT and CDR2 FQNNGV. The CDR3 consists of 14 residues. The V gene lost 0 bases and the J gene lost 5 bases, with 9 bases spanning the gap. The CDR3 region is CASSLDINRDTQYF. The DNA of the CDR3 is TGTGCCAGCAGCTTAGACATAAACAGAGATACGCAGTATTTT.

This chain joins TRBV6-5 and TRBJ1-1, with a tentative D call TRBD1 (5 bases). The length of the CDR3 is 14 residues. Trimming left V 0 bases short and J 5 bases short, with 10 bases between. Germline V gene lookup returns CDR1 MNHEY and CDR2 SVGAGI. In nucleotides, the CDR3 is TGTGCCAGCAGTTACTCGAGTCGGGGGACTGAAGCTTTCTTT. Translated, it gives CASSYSSRGTEAFF.

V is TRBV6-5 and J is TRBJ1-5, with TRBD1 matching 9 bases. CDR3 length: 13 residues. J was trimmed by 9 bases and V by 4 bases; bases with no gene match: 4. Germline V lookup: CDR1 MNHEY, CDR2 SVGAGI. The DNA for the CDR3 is TGTGCCAGCAGTTTACAGGGGGCCAGGCCCCAGCATTTT. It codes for CASSLQGARPQHF.

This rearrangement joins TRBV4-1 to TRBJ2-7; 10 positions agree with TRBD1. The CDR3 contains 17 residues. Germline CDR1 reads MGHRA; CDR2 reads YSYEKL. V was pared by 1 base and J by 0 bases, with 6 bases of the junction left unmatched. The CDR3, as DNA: TGCGCCAGCAGCCAAGCCCTCCGGGACAGGGGCTCCTACGAGCAGTACTTC. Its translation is CASSQALRDRGSYEQYF.

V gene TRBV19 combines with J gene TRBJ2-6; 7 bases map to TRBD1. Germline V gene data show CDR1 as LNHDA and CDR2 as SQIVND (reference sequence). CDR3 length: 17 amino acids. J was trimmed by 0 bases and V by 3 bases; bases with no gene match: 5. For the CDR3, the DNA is TGTGCCAGTAGTATCTGGGACAGTGCCTCTGGGGCCAACGTCCTGACTTTC. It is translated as CASSIWDSASGANVLTF.

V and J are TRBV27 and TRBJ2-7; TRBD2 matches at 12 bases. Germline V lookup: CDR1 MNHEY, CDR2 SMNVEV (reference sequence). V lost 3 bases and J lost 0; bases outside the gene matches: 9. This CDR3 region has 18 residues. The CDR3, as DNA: TGTGCCAGCAGTTTTCAGCCGGGACTAGCGGGCCGCTCCTACGAGCAGTACTTC. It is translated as CASSFQPGLAGRSYEQYF.

The CDR3 coding sequence is TGTGCCAGCAGCTCACCACTAGCGGCGTTGAATGAGCAGTTCTTC. It translates to CASSSPLAALNEQFF. V usage is TRBV7-9 and J usage is TRBJ2-1; 8 nucleotides align to TRBD2. V lost 4 bases and J lost 7; bases outside the gene matches: 9. The germline gives CDR1 SEHNR, CDR2 FQNEAQ (reference sequence). The CDR3 spans 15 residues.

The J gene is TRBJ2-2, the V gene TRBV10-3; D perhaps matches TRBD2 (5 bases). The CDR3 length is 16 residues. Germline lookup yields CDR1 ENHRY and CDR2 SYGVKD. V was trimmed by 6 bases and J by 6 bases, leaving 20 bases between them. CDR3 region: CAIRPGLAGNSGELFF. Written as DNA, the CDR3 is TGTGCCATCAGACCGGGCCTAGCCGGAAATTCCGGGGAGCTGTTTTTT.

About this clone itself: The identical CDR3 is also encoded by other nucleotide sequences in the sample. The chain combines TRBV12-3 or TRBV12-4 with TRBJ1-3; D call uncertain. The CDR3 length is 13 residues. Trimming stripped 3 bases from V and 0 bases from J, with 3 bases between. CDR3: CASSFNSGNTIYF. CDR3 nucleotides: TGTGCCAGCAGTTTCAACTCTGGAAACACCATATATTTT.

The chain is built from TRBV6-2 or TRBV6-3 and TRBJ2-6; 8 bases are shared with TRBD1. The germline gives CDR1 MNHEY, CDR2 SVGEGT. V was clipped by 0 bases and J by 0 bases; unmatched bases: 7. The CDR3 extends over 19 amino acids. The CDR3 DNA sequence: TGTGCCAGCAGTTACTCTTTAGGACAGGGCACCTCTGGGGCCAACGTCCTGACTTTC. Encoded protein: CASSYSLGQGTSGANVLTF.

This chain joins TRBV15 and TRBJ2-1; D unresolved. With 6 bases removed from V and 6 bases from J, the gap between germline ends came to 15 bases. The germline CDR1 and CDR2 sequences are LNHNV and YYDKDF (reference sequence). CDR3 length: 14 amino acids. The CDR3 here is CATSRIPGPNEQFF. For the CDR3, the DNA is TGTGCCACCAGTAGGATCCCAGGCCCCAATGAGCAGTTCTTC.

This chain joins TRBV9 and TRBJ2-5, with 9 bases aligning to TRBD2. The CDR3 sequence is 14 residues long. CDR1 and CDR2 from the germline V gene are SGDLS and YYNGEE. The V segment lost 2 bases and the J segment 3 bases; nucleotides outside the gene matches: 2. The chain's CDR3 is CASSVSGGKETQYF. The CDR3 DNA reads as TGTGCCAGCAGCGTTAGCGGGGGAAAAGAGACCCAGTACTTC. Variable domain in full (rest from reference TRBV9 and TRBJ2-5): DSGVTQTPKHLITATGQRVTLRCSPRSGDLSVYWYQQSLDQGLQFLIQYYNGEERAKGNILERFSAQQFPDLHSELNLSSLELGDSALYFCASSVSGGKETQYFGPGTRLLVL.

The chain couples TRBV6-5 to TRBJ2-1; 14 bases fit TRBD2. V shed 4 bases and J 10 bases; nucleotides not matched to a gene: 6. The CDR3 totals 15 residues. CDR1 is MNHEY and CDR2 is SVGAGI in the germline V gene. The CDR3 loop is CASSSPGLAGVEQFF. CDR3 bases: TGTGCCAGCAGTTCTCCGGGACTAGCGGGAGTCGAGCAGTTCTTC.

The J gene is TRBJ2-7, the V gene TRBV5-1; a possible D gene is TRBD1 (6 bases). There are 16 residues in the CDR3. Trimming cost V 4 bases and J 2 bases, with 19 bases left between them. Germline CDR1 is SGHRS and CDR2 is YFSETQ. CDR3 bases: TGCGCCAGCAGCCCCCAGACAGGCCGACTTGCCTACGAGCAGTACTTC. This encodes CASSPQTGRLAYEQYF.

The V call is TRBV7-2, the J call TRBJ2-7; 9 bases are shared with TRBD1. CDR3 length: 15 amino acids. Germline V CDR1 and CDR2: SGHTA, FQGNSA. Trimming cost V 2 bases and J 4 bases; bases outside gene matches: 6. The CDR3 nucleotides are TGTGCCAGCAGCTTAACCGGGACAGGGAGGTACGAGCAGTACTTC. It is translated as CASSLTGTGRYEQYF.

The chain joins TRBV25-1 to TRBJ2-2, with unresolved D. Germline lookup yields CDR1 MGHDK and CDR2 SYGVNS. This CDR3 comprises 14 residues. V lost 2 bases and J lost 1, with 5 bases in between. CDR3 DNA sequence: TGTGCCAGCAGTGAACGACAGAACACCGGGGAGCTGTTTTTT. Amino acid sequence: CASSERQNTGELFF. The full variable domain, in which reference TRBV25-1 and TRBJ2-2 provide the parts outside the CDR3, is EADIYQTPRYLVIGTGKKITLECSQTMGHDKMYWYQQDPGMELHLIHYSYGVNSTEKGDLSSESTVSRIRTEHFPLTLESARPSHTSQYLCASSERQNTGELFFGEGSRLTVL.

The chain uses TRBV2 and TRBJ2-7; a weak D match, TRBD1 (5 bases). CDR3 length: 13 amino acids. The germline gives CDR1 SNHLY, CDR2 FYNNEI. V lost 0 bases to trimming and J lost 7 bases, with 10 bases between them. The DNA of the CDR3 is TGTGCCAGCAGTGAAGCGATCAGGGTTGAGCAGTACTTC. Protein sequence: CASSEAIRVEQYF.

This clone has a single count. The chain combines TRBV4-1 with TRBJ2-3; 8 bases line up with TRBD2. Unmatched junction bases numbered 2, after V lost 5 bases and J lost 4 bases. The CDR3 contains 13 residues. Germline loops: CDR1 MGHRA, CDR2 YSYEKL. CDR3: CASSYGGADTQYF. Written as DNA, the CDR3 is TGCGCCAGCAGCTACGGGGGGGCAGATACGCAGTATTTT.

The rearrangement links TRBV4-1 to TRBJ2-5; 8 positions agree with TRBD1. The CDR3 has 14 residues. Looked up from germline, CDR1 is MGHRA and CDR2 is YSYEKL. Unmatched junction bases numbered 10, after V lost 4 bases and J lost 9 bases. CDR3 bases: TGCGCCAGCAGCCGGACAGGGCCATCCGAGGCCCAGTACTTC. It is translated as CASSRTGPSEAQYF.

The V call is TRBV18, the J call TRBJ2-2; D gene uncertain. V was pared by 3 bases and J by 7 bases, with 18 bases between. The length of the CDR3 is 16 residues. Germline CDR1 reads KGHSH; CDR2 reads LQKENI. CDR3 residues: CASSPIGAGLNGELFF. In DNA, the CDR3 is TGTGCCAGCTCACCGATTGGCGCAGGCCTGAACGGGGAGCTGTTTTTT. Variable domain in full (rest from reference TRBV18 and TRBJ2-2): NAGVMQNPRHLVRRRGQEARLRCSPMKGHSHVYWYRQLPEEGLKFMVYLQKENIIDESGMPKERFSAEFPKEGPSILRIQQVVRGDSAAYFCASSPIGAGLNGELFFGEGSRLTVL.

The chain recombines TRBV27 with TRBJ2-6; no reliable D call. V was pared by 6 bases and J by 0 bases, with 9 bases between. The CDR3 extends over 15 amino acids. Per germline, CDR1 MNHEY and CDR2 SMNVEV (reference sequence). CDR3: CASSPLASGANVLTF. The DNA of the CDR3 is TGTGCCAGCAGCCCTCTGGCCTCTGGGGCCAACGTCCTGACTTTC.

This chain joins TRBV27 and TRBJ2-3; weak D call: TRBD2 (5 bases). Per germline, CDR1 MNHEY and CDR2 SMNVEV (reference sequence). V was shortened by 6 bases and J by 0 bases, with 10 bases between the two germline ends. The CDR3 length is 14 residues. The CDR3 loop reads CASRRSGSTDTQYF. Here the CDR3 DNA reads TGTGCCAGCAGGAGGAGCGGTAGCACAGATACGCAGTATTTT.

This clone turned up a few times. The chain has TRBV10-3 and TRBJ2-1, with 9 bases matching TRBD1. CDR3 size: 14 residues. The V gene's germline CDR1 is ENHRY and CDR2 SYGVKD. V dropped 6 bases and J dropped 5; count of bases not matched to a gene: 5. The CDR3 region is CAIRGTGSNNEQFF. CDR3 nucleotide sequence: TGTGCCATCAGGGGGACAGGGTCAAACAATGAGCAGTTCTTC.